Following are 29 T cell receptor beta chains from one sample sequenced in a study of T cells in severe cutaneous drug reactions. TCR subtype-specific primers in iRepertoire multiplex PCR prepared libraries for bulk and single-cell sequencing. TCRdb reanalyzed the multiplex PCR reads, giving one entry per CDR3 protein sequence and no DNA. The sample has about 21,000 distinct CDR3 sequences. Carbamazepine had induced Stevens-Johnson syndrome or toxic epidermal necrolysis in the sequenced donors. Sequenced input: PBMCs. These receptors originate from a human donor with toxic epidermal necrolysis, a severe cutaneous drug reaction.

The rearrangement uses TRBV20-1 and TRBJ1-2. CDR1 and CDR2 (germline): DFQATT, SNEGSKA (reference sequence). The CDR3 runs 13 residues. CDR3 protein: CSARGRLNYGYTF.

The chain recombines TRBV7-6 with TRBJ2-2; TCRdb picks TRBD1, but there is no DNA to check that call. CDR1 is SGHVS, CDR2 FNYEAQ, per germline. The CDR3 runs to 15 residues. CDR3: CASSGTGGNTGELFF.

The genes are TRBV7-3 and TRBJ2-3. From germline, CDR1 is SGHTA and CDR2 FQGTGA. This CDR3 has 14 amino acids. The CDR3 sequence: CASSPDRYTDTQYF.

The chain couples TRBV4-3 to TRBJ2-5; the TRBD2 assignment by TCRdb is unverifiable without DNA. This CDR3 contains 16 residues. CDR1 is LGHNA and CDR2 is YSLEER in the germline V gene. This CDR3 reads CASSQEAGRGGETQYF.

The chain recombines TRBV20-1 with TRBJ2-2. This CDR3 region has 13 residues. Germline loops: CDR1 DFQATT, CDR2 SNEGSKA (reference sequence). The CDR3 loop reads CSAPDRPTGELFF.

J is TRBJ1-1 and V is TRBV7-9; with no DNA, the TCRdb D assignment of TRBD1 cannot be verified. Germline V gives CDR1 SEHNR, CDR2 FQNEAQ (reference sequence). There are 17 residues in the CDR3. CDR3 sequence reads: CASSLLAGNFMNTEAFF.

The rearrangement uses TRBV11-3 and TRBJ1-3. The CDR3 has 13 residues. In germline, CDR1 is SGHNT, CDR2 YENEEA. The CDR3 protein is CASSLDGGNTIYF. The entire variable domain, with the rest obtained from reference TRBV11-3 and TRBJ1-3, is as follows: EAGVVQSPRYKIIEKKQPVAFWCNPISGHNTLYWYLQNLGQGPELLIRYENEEAVDDSQLPKDRFSAERLKGVDSTLKIQPAELGDSAVYLCASSLDGGNTIYFGEGSWLTVV.

This clonotype is called medium-sized based on its frequency. This sequence joins TRBV6-6 and TRBJ1-4; the TCRdb D gene call, TRBD1, has no DNA to confirm it. The CDR3 totals 13 residues. The germline V gene encodes CDR1 MNHNY and CDR2 SVGAGI (reference sequence). The CDR3 protein is CASQGTGGEKLFF.

The CDR3 spells CASSQDRGNQPQHF. The rearrangement joins TRBV4-3 to TRBJ1-5; TCRdb reports TRBD1, a call that lacks DNA to check it against. The CDR3 totals 14 residues. Germline V gene lookup returns CDR1 LGHNA and CDR2 YSLEER.

The rearrangement uses TRBV7-9 and TRBJ2-5. CDR3 length: 14 residues. The germline V gene encodes CDR1 SEHNR and CDR2 FQNEAQ (reference sequence). The CDR3 protein is CASSLDQDQETQYF.

The chain links TRBV10-3 to TRBJ2-3; the D gene TCRdb calls, TRBD2, cannot be checked with no DNA. Germline CDR1 is ENHRY and CDR2 is SYGVKD. This CDR3 has 17 amino acids. CDR3 sequence: CAIGGTSGRSVTDTQYF.

V is TRBV7-9 and J is TRBJ2-7; TCRdb's D gene call, TRBD1, goes unchecked for lack of DNA. This CDR3 is built from 16 residues. Germline CDR1 reads SEHNR; CDR2 reads FQNEAQ (reference sequence). This chain's CDR3 is CASRPLGTGLSYEQYF.

V is TRBV27 and J is TRBJ1-5; TCRdb returns TRBD1, unconfirmable since there is no DNA. Germline CDR1 MNHEY, CDR2 SMNVEV (reference sequence). This CDR3 contains 17 residues. The chain's CDR3 is CASRPLRSQGFSQPQHF.

J is TRBJ1-2 and V is TRBV29-1. This CDR3 spans 13 amino acids. Germline-derived CDR1 and CDR2 are SQVTM and ANQGSEA. The CDR3 sequence: CSVEDHSTYGYTF.

J is TRBJ2-1 and V is TRBV20-1; without DNA, the TCRdb call of TRBD2 cannot be checked. CDR3 length equals 15 residues. The germline V gene encodes CDR1 DFQATT and CDR2 SNEGSKA (reference sequence). CDR3 sequence reads: CSARDATSDDNEQFF.

The rearrangement joins TRBV5-6 to TRBJ1-1; the TCRdb call, TRBD1, lacks DNA for checking. Germline assignment: CDR1 SGHDT and CDR2 YYEEEE. The CDR3 runs 18 residues. The CDR3: CASSHQGAGAHMNTEAFF.

This chain links TRBV13 with TRBJ2-7; TCRdb returns TRBD2, unconfirmable since there is no DNA. Germline CDR1 and CDR2: PRHDT and FYEKMQ (reference sequence). This CDR3 region has 16 residues. CDR3: CASSQSRTSFSYEQYF.

This sequence joins TRBV5-1 and TRBJ1-1; as DNA is missing, the TRBD1 call by TCRdb cannot be tested. Germline V gene lookup returns CDR1 SGHRS and CDR2 YFSETQ. This CDR3 contains 12 residues. The CDR3 region is CASTNQGTEAFF. The whole variable domain, remainder taken from reference TRBV5-1 and TRBJ1-1, is KAGVTQTPRYLIKTRGQQVTLSCSPISGHRSVSWYQQTPGQGLQFLFEYFSETQRNKGNFPGRFSGRQFSNSRSEMNVSTLELGDSALYLCASTNQGTEAFFGQGTRLTVV.

This chain links TRBV7-3 with TRBJ2-5; TCRdb picks TRBD1, but there is no DNA to check that call. The germline gives CDR1 SGHTA, CDR2 FQGTGA. This CDR3 is built from 15 residues. This chain's CDR3 is CASSLQGRGQETQYF.

By frequency, this clonotype is medium-sized. This chain links TRBV11-2 with TRBJ2-7. The CDR3 extends over 16 amino acids. Germline CDR1 is SGHAT and CDR2 is FQNNGV. The CDR3 spells CASSLIPDRGSYEQYF.

The chain employs TRBV6-1 and TRBJ1-6. The germline gives CDR1 MNHNS, CDR2 SASEGT. The CDR3 is 15 residues long. The CDR3: CASSEQTNYNSPLHF.

The gene calls are TRBV19 and TRBJ2-5; no DNA is available, so the TRBD2 call from TCRdb remains unchecked. This CDR3 is 15 amino acids long. The germline gives CDR1 LNHDA, CDR2 SQIVND (reference sequence). The CDR3 protein is CASSIKQSTQETQYF.

The rearrangement uses TRBV7-9 and TRBJ2-7. The CDR3 loop spans 14 amino acids. CDR1 and CDR2 (germline): SEHNR, FQNEAQ (reference sequence). The CDR3 loop is CASSPADWTYEQYF.

The chain joins TRBV14 to TRBJ1-2. Germline V CDR1 and CDR2: SGHDN, FVKESK. The CDR3 is 13 amino acids. The CDR3 protein is CASSLGTRYGYTF.

J is TRBJ2-5 and V is TRBV4-3. Germline V CDR1 and CDR2: LGHNA, YSLEER. The CDR3 extends over 15 amino acids. CDR3 sequence: CASSQDVGYQETQYF.

This sequence joins TRBV19 and TRBJ2-1; no DNA is available, so the TRBD1 call from TCRdb remains unchecked. The CDR3 runs 12 residues. Germline CDR1 LNHDA, CDR2 SQIVND (reference sequence). CDR3 sequence: CASRTGWNEQFF.

The V and J genes are TRBV7-2 and TRBJ1-5; lacking DNA, the TRBD1 call made by TCRdb goes unchecked. CDR3 length: 13 residues. Germline CDR1 reads SGHTA; CDR2 reads FQGNSA. The CDR3 is CASSPQRGQPQHF.

The rearrangement joins TRBV20-1 to TRBJ1-2; TCRdb names TRBD1, which stays unverified in the absence of DNA. CDR1 is DFQATT and CDR2 is SNEGSKA in the germline V gene (reference sequence). This CDR3 region has 17 residues. The CDR3 spells CSARDSDRGPANYGYTF.

V usage is TRBV10-1 and J usage is TRBJ2-7; TCRdb returns TRBD2, unconfirmable since there is no DNA. Germline V gene sequence: CDR1 WNHNN, CDR2 SYGVQD (reference sequence). This CDR3 spans 13 amino acids. The CDR3 here is CASSLGPSAEQYF.